This T cell receptor (beta chain) comes out of a study of molecular identifiers for immune sequencing clone quantification. On the study more broadly: Replicate RNA from about 20,000 or 100,000 naive CD8 T cells formed five aliquots; four were sequenced.

TCRdb independently ran MiXCR on the PCR reads; one entry per CDR3 protein. Altogether about 640,000 distinct CDR3 sequences are present, 15% to 20% being singletons, with the ten largest covering roughly 0.9%. Ten or more counts support this clonotype. Germline assignment: CDR1 SGHVS and CDR2 FQNEAQ. V was cut by 5 bases and J by 3 bases, with 7 bases left in between. This CDR3 contains 12 residues. The TCR comes from a human donor in good health. Some libraries in this study had Jurkat cell RNA spiked in. Sequenced input: naive CD8+ T cells from blood, with Jurkat cell RNA spiked in. Subset meaning: FACS-sorted CD8+CD4-CCR7+CD45RA+ naive T cells. The genes are TRBV7-8 and TRBJ1-1; no firm D call. The CDR3 here is CASSIGDTEAFF. In nucleotides, the CDR3 is TGTGCCAGCAGCATCGGGGACACTGAAGCTTTCTTT.